The T cell receptor (beta chain) under discussion was sequenced for a study of Graves' ophthalmopathy and Graves' hyperthyroidism. This clonotype was detected many times. Trimming left V 5 bases short and J 3 bases short, with 4 bases between. The CDR3 is 11 amino acids. CDR1 is LNHNV and CDR2 is YYDKDF in the germline V gene (reference sequence). Recruitment covered hyperthyroidism patients aged 18 to 65 whose new diagnosis was of under 2 months' duration. The authors amplified TCR beta CDR3 regions from RNA transcripts. First-round RT-PCR relied on HTBI primers, and a second-round multiplex PCR came next. One entry per CDR3 protein results from TCRdb running MiXCR on the multiplex PCR reads. The sample contains 620,000 or so distinct CDR3 sequences, 20% to 25% of which appear only once.

Input material: peripheral blood. The receptor was derived from a woman in her late teens or twenties with stable Graves' hyperthyroidism. Some clones in this sample may be carry-over from other donors' samples. The genes are TRBV15 and TRBJ2-5; D remains unclear. CDR3 sequence (DNA): TGTGCCACCAGCCTAGAAGAGACCCAGTACTTC. Its protein is CATSLEETQYF.